Reported below is one TCR beta chain. Under the authors' procedure: Reference gene primers were amplified, and this amplification served to estimate nucleated cell counts. The table came from immunoSEQ multiplex PCR; TCRdb's copy has only in-frame clones and leaves some out. That table furnishes V, J and clone size, whereas the DNA furnished D and trimming. The data show 150,000 to 200,000 clones, about 77% seen once. The record originates from a study of blood T cell repertoires in COVID-19. Study in general: Sources were T cells, B-cell-depleted T cells, or PBMCs; the material itself was cDNA or gDNA.

All enrollees were roughly 18 to 100 years old and from under 25 US areas. This TCR was sampled from a woman aged 45-65 years with acute COVID-19. Sequenced sample: PBMCs or T cells enriched from blood (not recorded which).

DNA for the CDR3: TGTGCCAGCAGCCGGACAGGGGTGAAGAATGAAAAACTGTTTTTT. As protein: CASSRTGVKNEKLFF. The J gene is TRBJ1-4, the V gene TRBV7-7, with 9 positions matching TRBD1. V lost 5 bases to trimming and J lost 5 bases; unmatched junction nucleotides: 6. CDR1 SSHAT and CDR2 FNYEAQ come from the germline V gene (reference sequence). The CDR3 is 15 amino acids.